This is a list of T cell receptor beta chains from one sample in a study of blood T cell repertoires in COVID-19. This table comes from immunoSEQ multiplex PCR, and its TCRdb copy is limited to in-frame clones, with some not included. Of about 140,000 clones in the sample, roughly three quarters are singletons; the top ten hold around 4%. Sample: peripheral blood. The receptors stem from a man aged 60-69 years with acute or convalescent COVID-19. The CDR3 runs from the conserved cysteine through the conserved F or W. A D gene is named only where the DNA matches it firmly. The size entry is marked missing in some rows and otherwise reads once, few, many or a size class.

TRBJ1-5	TRBV7-9	NA	NA	TGTGCCAGCAGCTTAGAAGGGGATCAGCCCCAGCATTTT	CASSLEGDQPQHF
TRBJ2-5	TRBV7-2	NA	once	TGTGCCAGCTCGGTAGGTGGGACTCGGGAGACCCAGTACTTC	CASSVGGTRETQYF
TRBJ1-1	TRBV27	TRBD1	NA	TGTGCCAGCAGTTTAAGCCCCCCCAACGGACAGGCTGAAGCTTTCTTT	CASSLSPPNGQAEAFF
TRBJ2-7	TRBV29-1	NA	few	TGCAGCGTTGATCAACAGGGCTACGAGCAGTACTTC	CSVDQQGYEQYF
TRBJ2-5	TRBV5-6	NA	NA	TGTGCCAGCAGCTTGGAGTTCTCTAGCGACCAAGAGACCCAGTACTTC	CASSLEFSSDQETQYF
TRBJ1-5	TRBV6-5	NA	NA	TGTGCCAGCAGAACCGACAGCCCCGTGCCCCAGCATTTT	CASRTDSPVPQHF
TRBJ1-1	TRBV28	NA	NA	TGTGCCAGCAGTCGGGATTTGACTGAAGCTTTCTTT	CASSRDLTEAFF
TRBJ2-2	TRBV5-4	TRBD2	once	TGTGCCAGCAGCTTGGGGGGGACTAGCGGGATTCATGGGGAGCTGTTTTTT	CASSLGGTSGIHGELFF
TRBJ2-3	TRBV12-3/TRBV12-4	NA	few	TGTGCCAGCAATGATCTCGCGGATACGCAGTATTTT	CASNDLADTQYF
TRBJ2-1	TRBV28	TRBD2	NA	TGTGCCAGCAGGGGTGGGGGACTAGCGGGAAACAATGAGCAGTTCTTC	CASRGGGLAGNNEQFF
TRBJ2-7	TRBV3-1/TRBV3-2	NA	NA	TGTGCCAGCAGCCAAGATGGACAGAGAATCACCTCAATTTACGAGCAGTACTTC	CASSQDGQRITSIYEQYF
TRBJ2-1	TRBV5-1	TRBD2	NA	TGCGCCAGCAGCTTGGCTAGCGGCGGGTGGAATGAGCAGTTCTTC	CASSLASGGWNEQFF
TRBJ2-5	TRBV5-1	NA	NA	TGCGCCAGCAGCTTGAACCAACAGGCCCAGTACTTC	CASSLNQQAQYF
TRBJ2-1	TRBV4-1	TRBD2	NA	TGCGCCAGCAGCCAAGAATACGGGAGGGCGTTTGAGCAGTTCTTC	CASSQEYGRAFEQFF
TRBJ1-3	TRBV28	NA	NA	TGTGCCAGCAGTCTCCCCAGGGGCACTGGAAACACCATATATTTT	CASSLPRGTGNTIYF
TRBJ2-7	TRBV2	TRBD1	NA	TGTGCCAGCAGTGTGGGACAGGGGGCCGACGAGCAGTACTTC	CASSVGQGADEQYF
TRBJ1-1	TRBV18	NA	NA	TGTGCCAGCTCAGCCGGACAGATGAACACTGAAGCTTTCTTT	CASSAGQMNTEAFF
TRBJ2-5	TRBV5-6	NA	NA	TGTGCCAGCTCCTCTAGCCGGAGTGGGGAGACCCAGTACTTC	CASSSSRSGETQYF
TRBJ1-3	TRBV21-1	NA	NA	TGTGCCAGCAGCGCACCGGGACAGGGGTTTAGAGGAAACACCATATATTTT	CASSAPGQGFRGNTIYF
TRBJ2-7	TRBV1	NA	NA	TGCACCAGCAGCGGGGAGTTAATTACCACCTACGAGCAGTACTTC	CTSSGELITTYEQYF
TRBJ1-5	TRBV19	NA	NA	TGTGCCAGTAGTCCAAGGGAGGGCCAGCCCCAGCATTTT	CASSPREGQPQHF
TRBJ2-1	TRBV5-4	NA	NA	TGTGCCAGCAGCTTGGCCGAGGGTTTTGGGGTTGGGTACAATGAGCAGTTCTTC	CASSLAEGFGVGYNEQFF
TRBJ2-5	TRBV7-2	NA	NA	TGTGCCAGCAGCTTAGTCAGCCCGGGTGGGACCCAGTACTTC	CASSLVSPGGTQYF
TRBJ2-7	TRBV18	TRBD2	NA	TGTGCCAGCTCACCAGCGGGGGGGTCCTACGAGCAGTACTTC	CASSPAGGSYEQYF
TRBJ1-6	TRBV16	TRBD1	NA	TGTGCCAGCAGCGGACCGGGACAGGGGGTTTCACCCCTCCACTTT	CASSGPGQGVSPLHF
TRBJ1-2	TRBV6-6	TRBD1	NA	TGTGCCAGCAACTTACCCACAGGGGACCACTATGGCTACACCTTC	CASNLPTGDHYGYTF
TRBJ2-1	TRBV4-2	TRBD2	NA	TGTGCCAGCAGCCAAGATCCCCTAGCGGGAGGGTACAATGAGCAGTTCTTC	CASSQDPLAGGYNEQFF
TRBJ1-5	TRBV6-5	NA	NA	TGTGCCAGCAGTTTCACAGGAAATAGCAATCAGCCCCAGCATTTT	CASSFTGNSNQPQHF
TRBJ2-3	TRBV3-1/TRBV3-2	TRBD2	NA	TGTGCCAGCAGCCAACCCGGACTAGCGGGATCCACAGATACGCAGTATTTT	CASSQPGLAGSTDTQYF
TRBJ2-7	TRBV10-3	TRBD1	NA	TGTGCCATCAGTGAGCGGGAGCGACAGGGGACATACGAGCAGTACTTC	CAISERERQGTYEQYF
TRBJ1-1	TRBV10-3	TRBD1	NA	TGTGCCATCAGTGAATGGGGGGGGGACAGGGAGACTACTGAAGCTTTCTTT	CAISEWGGDRETTEAFF
TRBJ1-1	TRBV6-5	TRBD1	NA	TGTGCCAGCAGTTCCCTGACAGGGACAACTGAAGCTTTCTTT	CASSSLTGTTEAFF
TRBJ2-1	TRBV5-1	TRBD2	NA	TGCGCCAGCACAATAGCGGGAGGCGCCAATGAGCAGTTCTTC	CASTIAGGANEQFF
TRBJ2-2	TRBV6-4	NA	NA	TGTGCCAGCAAGACCCAGGCGAACACCGGGGAGCTGTTTTTT	CASKTQANTGELFF
TRBJ2-1	TRBV5-1	TRBD1	NA	TGCGCCAGCAGGGAAATCGTCGGGACAGGGGGCCTTCGTTACAATGAGCAGTTCTTC	CASREIVGTGGLRYNEQFF
TRBJ2-2	TRBV3-1/TRBV3-2	TRBD2	few	TGTGCCAGCAGCCAAGTTCGTAGCGGGAGGGCCGACACCGGGGAGCTGTTTTTT	CASSQVRSGRADTGELFF
TRBJ2-3	TRBV7-9	NA	NA	TGTGCCAGCAGCTCTGCCGAGGGTAGGGGGAGTTACGATACGCAGTATTTT	CASSSAEGRGSYDTQYF
TRBJ1-3	TRBV19	NA	NA	TGTGCCAGTTGGAAAAACCGGGAAACGAGCTCTGGAAACACCATATATTTT	CASWKNRETSSGNTIYF
TRBJ2-1	TRBV5-1	TRBD2	once	TGCGCCAGCAGCCCCTGGGCTAGCGGGAGGGCCCCTCGCTCCTACAATGAGCAGTTCTTC	CASSPWASGRAPRSYNEQFF